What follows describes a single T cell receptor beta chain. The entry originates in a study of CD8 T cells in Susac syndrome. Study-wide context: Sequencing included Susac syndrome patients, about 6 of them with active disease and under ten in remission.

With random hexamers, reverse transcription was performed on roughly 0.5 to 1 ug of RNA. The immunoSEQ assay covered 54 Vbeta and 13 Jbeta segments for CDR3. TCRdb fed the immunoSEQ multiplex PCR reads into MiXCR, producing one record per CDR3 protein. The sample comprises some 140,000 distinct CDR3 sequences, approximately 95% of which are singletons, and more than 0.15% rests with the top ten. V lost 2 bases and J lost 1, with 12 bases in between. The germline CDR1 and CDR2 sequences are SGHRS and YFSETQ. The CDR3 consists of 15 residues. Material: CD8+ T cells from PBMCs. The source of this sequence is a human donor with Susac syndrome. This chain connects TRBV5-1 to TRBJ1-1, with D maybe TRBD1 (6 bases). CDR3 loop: CASSFAQGRNTEAFF. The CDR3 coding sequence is TGCGCCAGCAGCTTTGCACAGGGAAGGAACACTGAAGCTTTCTTT.